The 21 T cell receptor beta chains given below trace back to one sample, sequenced in a study of glioma-infiltrating T cells (dated by TCRdb to 2016 to 2018). Sequencing was carried out with an Illumina MiSeq. The iRepertoire nested amplicon-rescue multiplex PCR (arm-PCR) platform was used to amplify TCR alpha and beta CDR3 regions from RNA. The public reads were run again by TCRdb, first through fastp at Q25 and then through MiXCR, and only productive beta chains were kept. Identical CDR3 proteins give one entry, which carries the most common genes and DNA. The sample yields 400,000 or so distinct CDR3 sequences; 35% to 45% were counted once. The ten largest account for 12% of the sample. Sequencing used glioma tissue, nonneoplastic brain tissue, or PBMCs (not recorded which). These receptor sequences come from a human donor with low-grade glioma or glioblastoma, undergoing nonglioma brain surgery, or in good health (not recorded which).

At least ten counts were recorded for this clonotype. The chain combines TRBV7-9 with TRBJ2-1; D is ambiguous. The CDR3 sequence is 14 residues long. The germline V gene has CDR1 SEHNR and CDR2 FQNEAQ (reference sequence). Trimming took off 1 base at V and 2 bases at J, with 6 bases between the two ends. DNA for the CDR3: TGTGCCAGCAGCTTAGAAGTAGCCTACAATGAGCAGTTCTTC. It codes for CASSLEVAYNEQFF.

This chain joins TRBV5-6 and TRBJ2-5, with 8 bases that match TRBD2. CDR3 size: 15 residues. The J segment lost 1 base and the V segment lost 4 bases, leaving 6 bases of the junction unmatched. Germline V gene sequence: CDR1 SGHDT, CDR2 YYEEEE. In DNA form, the CDR3 reads TGTGCCAGCAGCGCGCGGCGGGAGGCCCAAGAGACCCAGTACTTC. Translating gives CASSARREAQETQYF.

This clonotype has only a few counts. The chain employs TRBV7-2 and TRBJ2-1; D not certain. The CDR3 runs 15 residues. V lost 2 bases and J lost 3, with 11 bases in between. In germline, CDR1 is SGHTA, CDR2 FQGNSA. The CDR3 DNA sequence: TGTGCCAGCAGCTTAATAACGACCGGCTACAATGAGCAGTTCTTC. Its translation is CASSLITTGYNEQFF.

The chain has TRBV20-1 and TRBJ2-3, with D tentatively TRBD2 (5 bases). Trimming removed 6 bases at V and 1 base at J, with 14 bases between. CDR1 is DFQATT, CDR2 SNEGSKA, per germline (reference sequence). CDR3 size: 14 residues. This CDR3 reads CSASGGWGTDTQYF. The DNA for the CDR3 is TGCAGTGCCAGCGGCGGCTGGGGCACAGATACGCAGTATTTT.

The CDR3 sequence is CASSETGGYYGYTF. The CDR3 nucleotides read TGTGCCAGCTCCGAGACAGGGGGCTACTATGGCTACACCTTC. The chain links TRBV18 to TRBJ1-2; TRBD1 matches at 10 bases. The CDR3 runs 14 residues. The germline V gene encodes CDR1 KGHSH and CDR2 LQKENI. V trimming: 6 bases; J trimming: 3 bases; junction bases outside the gene matches: 4.

The chain employs TRBV6-1 and TRBJ2-3; maybe TRBD2 (7 bases). Trimming took 7 bases from V and 3 from J, leaving 14 bases between them. The germline V gene encodes CDR1 MNHNS and CDR2 SASEGT. The CDR3 sequence is 14 residues long. CDR3 sequence reads: CASTPRGGTDTQYF. In DNA form, the CDR3 reads TGTGCCAGCACTCCAAGGGGGGGGACAGATACGCAGTATTTT.

Notes on this clonotype: The missing conserved phenylalanine or tryptophan at the end of this CDR3 makes a read error likely. V and J are TRBV6-5 and TRBJ2-5; TRBD2 matches at 12 bases. Germline CDR1 reads MNHEY; CDR2 reads SVGAGI. J was trimmed by 3 bases and V by 6 bases; bases with no gene match: 8. The CDR3 is 16 amino acids. As DNA, the CDR3 is TGTGCCAGCAGCTTACTAGCGGGAGGCTCGGAAGAGACCCAGTACTCC. This gives the protein CASSLLAGGSEETQYS.

This rearrangement joins TRBV5-6 to TRBJ2-3; D is perhaps TRBD1 or TRBD2 (5 bases each). The germline V and J ends were trimmed by 4 bases and 2 bases, with 14 bases remaining between them. The length of the CDR3 is 15 residues. Germline CDR1 is SGHDT and CDR2 is YYEEEE. The CDR3 region is CASSQTGTPTDTQYF. The CDR3 DNA reads as TGTGCCAGCAGCCAGACCGGGACCCCCACAGATACGCAGTATTTT.

This clonotype has a count of ten or more. The CDR3 DNA is TGTGCCAGCAGTCCTATACAGGGCTCTAGATCACCCCTCCACTTT. The encoded protein is CASSPIQGSRSPLHF. The chain couples TRBV27 to TRBJ1-6; possibly TRBD1 for D (6 bases). The V and J ends lost 5 bases and 10 bases respectively, with 18 bases between them. The V gene's germline CDR1 is MNHEY and CDR2 SMNVEV (reference sequence). This CDR3 has 15 amino acids.

V and J are TRBV2 and TRBJ2-7; D not certain. Between the trimmed V and J ends, which lost 1 base and 9 bases, there was a span of 10 bases. CDR3 size: 12 residues. Germline V gene sequence: CDR1 SNHLY, CDR2 FYNNEI. CDR3 sequence reads: CASSEVMSAQYF. The CDR3 nucleotides read TGTGCCAGCAGTGAAGTAATGTCGGCGCAGTACTTC.

This clonotype showed up just a few times. The rearrangement joins TRBV28 to TRBJ1-2; weak D call: TRBD1 (5 bases). V was pared by 5 bases and J by 4 bases, with 14 bases between. The CDR3 has 14 residues. Germline V gene data show CDR1 as MDHEN and CDR2 as SYDVKM. In nucleotides, the CDR3 is TGTGCCAGCAGTCAAGGGGACCGGGGCTATGGCTACACCTTC. Translation gives CASSQGDRGYGYTF.

The chain joins TRBV6-1 to TRBJ1-2; tentative D call: TRBD1 (5 bases). The germline V gene has CDR1 MNHNS and CDR2 SASEGT. The CDR3 has 15 residues. Trimming removed 5 bases from V and 0 bases from J, with 13 bases in between. CDR3 sequence: CASSFTGLANYGYTF. CDR3 DNA: TGTGCCAGCAGTTTCACAGGCCTTGCTAACTATGGCTACACCTTC.

The chain joins TRBV10-3 to TRBJ2-7; tentative D call: TRBD2 (6 bases). V dropped 10 bases and J dropped 2 bases, with 15 bases sitting between them. This CDR3 has 13 residues. Germline V CDR1 and CDR2: ENHRY, SYGVKD. This chain's CDR3 is CASLGGDPYEQYF. The CDR3 region has the DNA TGTGCCAGCCTAGGCGGGGACCCCTACGAGCAGTACTTC.

Points on this clonotype: At one of its ends the junction is not consistent with the germline gene, which may arise from a read error. The gene calls are TRBV3-1 and TRBJ2-7, with 14 bases identical to TRBD2. Germline V gene sequence: CDR1 LGHDT, CDR2 YNNKEL (reference sequence). The CDR3 sequence is 17 residues long. CDR3 bases: TGTACCAGCAGCCAAGATAAAGGACTAGCGGGAGGCTACGAGCAGTACTTC. Translation: CTSSQDKGLAGGYEQYF.

At least ten counts were recorded for this clonotype. V is TRBV28 and J is TRBJ2-5; 9 bases line up with TRBD1. Germline assignment: CDR1 MDHEN and CDR2 SYDVKM. The CDR3 is made up of 16 amino acids. Trimming took 5 bases from V and 5 from J; bases not matched to a gene: 12. The CDR3 nucleotides read TGTGCCAGCAGTCTCAACAGGGGGCGAGCCGAGGAGACCCAGTACTTC. This codes for CASSLNRGRAEETQYF.

The chain couples TRBV19 to TRBJ2-1; the match to TRBD2 covers 8 bases. Germline CDR1 is LNHDA and CDR2 is SQIVND (reference sequence). J was trimmed by 3 bases and V by 7 bases; bases with no gene match: 11. The CDR3 length is 16 residues. The CDR3 here is CASTRLAQGVYNEQFF. CDR3 bases: TGTGCCAGTACCAGACTAGCGCAAGGGGTCTACAATGAGCAGTTCTTC.

This clonotype was recorded at least ten times. J is TRBJ2-7 and V is TRBV6-1; possible D gene TRBD1, 6 bases. Germline V gene data show CDR1 as MNHNS and CDR2 as SASEGT. CDR3 length equals 16 residues. V gave up 3 bases and J gave up 2 bases, with 17 bases separating them. In nucleotides, the CDR3 is TGTGCCAGCAGTGACCGGGACACCCGAGGAACCTACGAGCAGTACTTC. Its protein product is CASSDRDTRGTYEQYF.

The chain joins TRBV29-1 to TRBJ2-3; D gene unclear. The V and J ends lost 3 bases and 3 bases respectively, with 7 bases between them. This CDR3 spans 12 amino acids. Germline V gene sequence: CDR1 SQVTM, CDR2 ANQGSEA. The CDR3 nucleotides read TGCAGCGTTGATACAGATACAGATACGCAGTATTTT. This translates into CSVDTDTDTQYF.

The rearrangement links TRBV18 to TRBJ2-7, with D unclear. The V end lost 1 base, the J end lost 6 bases, and 16 bases lay between the germline ends. Germline V gene data show CDR1 as KGHSH and CDR2 as LQKENI. The CDR3 has 15 amino acids. The CDR3 DNA reads TGTGCCAGCTCACCACAGAAAGCTACGCCCTCCGAGCAGTACTTC. Protein sequence: CASSPQKATPSEQYF.

Details on this clonotype: This clone may be a read error of a much larger clone one base away. This chain links TRBV6-1 with TRBJ2-7; D gene ambiguous. The CDR3 is 16 amino acids. V lost 6 bases to trimming and J lost 3 bases, with 21 bases between them. Per germline, CDR1 MNHNS and CDR2 SASEGT. DNA of the CDR3: TGTGCCAGCAGACCCGCACTTTCCGACACATTCTACGAGCAGTACTTC. Protein product: CASRPALSDTFYEQYF.

The CDR3 DNA is TGTGCCAGCTGTGTTGCGAGACAGGGTTCTAACATTCAGTACTTC. Translated: CASCVARQGSNIQYF. The chain links TRBV6-2 or TRBV6-3 to TRBJ2-4, with 7 bases fitting TRBD1. Germline-derived CDR1 and CDR2 are MNHEY and SVGEGT. The CDR3 length is 15 residues. Trimming removed 8 bases from V and 7 bases from J; junction bases left unmatched: 14.